The 22 T cell receptor beta chains listed next were all sequenced from one sample in a study of blood T cell repertoires in COVID-19. Produced via immunoSEQ multiplex PCR; TCRdb's table is partial and in-frame only. Of over 25,000 clones in the sample, 70% to 90% are singletons; the top ten hold over 7.5%. The material sequenced was peripheral blood. These receptor sequences come from a man older than 75 with active COVID-19.

This clone appeared a few times. The chain combines TRBV20-1 with TRBJ1-2; 10 bases match TRBD1. With V trimmed by 3 bases and J by 3 bases, 10 bases remained unmatched. There are 16 residues in the CDR3. Germline V CDR1 and CDR2: DFQATT, SNEGSKA (reference sequence). In nucleotides, the CDR3 is TGCAGTGCTAGTGGGTTGGTGACAGGGGGCGACTATGGCTACACCTTC. This translates into CSASGLVTGGDYGYTF.

This clone is deemed medium-sized. This rearrangement joins TRBV6-5 to TRBJ1-1; D remains ambiguous. Germline CDR1 MNHEY, CDR2 SVGAGI. The CDR3 runs 15 residues. The V gene lost 6 bases and the J gene lost 0 bases, with 14 bases spanning the gap. For the CDR3, the DNA is TGTGCCAGCAGCGCTATTTGGTTCATGAACACTGAAGCTTTCTTT. Translating it yields CASSAIWFMNTEAFF.

This chain links TRBV10-3 with TRBJ2-1; 9 bases align to TRBD1. Germline V gene sequence: CDR1 ENHRY, CDR2 SYGVKD. Losses at the gene ends were 6 bases for V and 5 bases for J; bases not matched to a gene: 11. The length of the CDR3 is 16 residues. The CDR3 DNA is TGTGCCATCAGGAGAACGAGACAGGGGGGGGACAATGAGCAGTTCTTC. Translation gives CAIRRTRQGGDNEQFF.

This clone was picked up one time. V and J are TRBV29-1 and TRBJ2-7; TRBD2 matches at 8 bases. V trimming: 7 bases; J trimming: 7 bases; junction bases outside the gene matches: 12. This CDR3 has 13 amino acids. Germline V CDR1 and CDR2: SQVTM, ANQGSEA. CDR3 sequence reads: CSAEWGTRGEQYF. The CDR3, as DNA: TGCAGCGCCGAATGGGGGACTAGAGGTGAGCAGTACTTC.

This chain links TRBV19 with TRBJ2-1; TRBD1 matches at 9 bases. CDR1 and CDR2 (germline): LNHDA, SQIVND (reference sequence). The CDR3 covers 15 residues. Trimming took 3 bases from V and 0 from J; bases not matched to a gene: 0. This CDR3 is CASSMTGGSYNEQFF. In DNA, the CDR3 is TGTGCCAGTAGTATGACAGGGGGCTCCTACAATGAGCAGTTCTTC.

The rearrangement uses TRBV29-1 and TRBJ2-2; 7 bases agree with TRBD1. CDR1 is SQVTM and CDR2 is ANQGSEA in the germline V gene. The V and J ends lost 5 bases and 7 bases, in that order; junction bases with no gene match: 1. The length of the CDR3 is 11 residues. For the CDR3, the DNA is TGCAGCGTTAGGGGGCGCGGGGAGCTGTTTTTT. Amino acids: CSVRGRGELFF.

The chain joins TRBV9 to TRBJ2-3, with 11 bases aligning to TRBD2. The CDR3 length is 15 residues. The J segment lost 4 bases and the V segment lost 2 bases, leaving 3 bases of the junction unmatched. Per germline, CDR1 SGDLS and CDR2 YYNGEE. The CDR3 DNA is TGTGCCAGCAGCGTTAGCGGGGGGGCGGCAGATACGCAGTATTTT. Encoded protein: CASSVSGGAADTQYF. Using reference TRBV9 and TRBJ2-3 for the parts outside the CDR3, the full variable domain is DSGVTQTPKHLITATGQRVTLRCSPRSGDLSVYWYQQSLDQGLQFLIQYYNGEERAKGNILERFSAQQFPDLHSELNLSSLELGDSALYFCASSVSGGAADTQYFGPGTRLTVL.

The chain uses TRBV6-5 and TRBJ2-5, with TRBD2 matching over 7 bases. The CDR3 is 14 residues long. V was pared by 8 bases and J by 1 base, with 7 bases of the junction left unmatched. CDR1 MNHEY and CDR2 SVGAGI come from the germline V gene. The chain's CDR3 is CASAAGASQETQYF. The CDR3 nucleotides read TGTGCCAGCGCGGCGGGAGCTAGCCAAGAGACCCAGTACTTC.

DNA of the CDR3: TGTGCCAGCAGTGAGTATAGAACCTATGGCTACACCTTC. Encoded protein: CASSEYRTYGYTF. The J gene is TRBJ1-2, the V gene TRBV6-1, with D unclear. The CDR3 runs 13 residues. Germline-derived CDR1 and CDR2 are MNHNS and SASEGT. V was cut by 3 bases and J by 4 bases, with 9 bases left in between.

This clone occurred once. This specimen includes other DNA sequences encoding the same CDR3. The rearrangement joins TRBV7-9 to TRBJ1-6; tentatively, D is TRBD1 (5 bases). CDR3 size: 15 residues. Trimming pared 3 bases from V and 8 bases from J, leaving 14 bases between. Germline CDR1 reads SEHNR; CDR2 reads FQNEAQ (reference sequence). The CDR3 DNA is TGTGCCAGCAGCTTGGGGCAGTTCCCTGATTCACCCCTCCACTTT. Protein sequence: CASSLGQFPDSPLHF. Variable domain in full (rest from reference TRBV7-9 and TRBJ1-6): DTGVSQNPRHKITKRGQNVTFRCDPISEHNRLYWYRQTLGQGPEFLTYFQNEAQLEKSRLLSDRFSAERPKGSFSTLEIQRTEQGDSAMYLCASSLGQFPDSPLHFGNGTRLTVT.

The chain uses TRBV5-8 and TRBJ2-4; possible D gene TRBD2, 5 bases. Per the germline V gene, CDR1 is SGHTS and CDR2 is YDEGEE. The CDR3 has 14 amino acids. V shed 6 bases and J shed 10 bases, with 20 bases lying between them. In DNA form, the CDR3 reads TGTGCCAGCATGGTCCAAACGGGGTTTGGGATTCAGTACTTC. The encoded protein is CASMVQTGFGIQYF.

This chain uses TRBV6-6 with TRBJ1-1; 8 nucleotides align to TRBD1. V lost 5 bases to trimming and J lost 3 bases; unmatched junction nucleotides: 2. CDR3 length equals 13 residues. Looked up from germline, CDR1 is MNHNY and CDR2 is SVGAGI (reference sequence). The DNA for the CDR3 is TGTGCCAGCAGTCGGACAGGGCACACTGAAGCTTTCTTT. Translation gives CASSRTGHTEAFF.

Here the CDR3 reads CASSFRGNYGYTF. The CDR3 DNA is TGTGCCAGCAGTTTCAGGGGGAACTATGGCTACACCTTC. The chain combines TRBV7-9 with TRBJ1-2; the match to TRBD1 covers 7 bases. The CDR3 length is 13 residues. Germline V gives CDR1 SEHNR, CDR2 FQNEAQ (reference sequence). The trim removed 6 bases at V and 2 bases at J, leaving 3 bases unmatched.

The chain couples TRBV3-1 (or the pseudogene TRBV3-2) to TRBJ2-2; 11 positions match TRBD2. The J segment lost 6 bases and the V segment lost 4 bases, leaving 16 bases of the junction unmatched. The germline V gene has CDR1 LGHDT and CDR2 YNNKEL (reference sequence). The CDR3 has 19 residues. The CDR3 reads CASSRLLLAGGFVAGELFF. The CDR3 DNA sequence: TGTGCCAGCAGCCGACTACTTCTAGCGGGGGGCTTCGTCGCCGGGGAGCTGTTTTTT.

The genes are TRBV11-2 and TRBJ1-4; D is possibly TRBD1 (5 bases). V was cut by 5 bases and J by 4 bases, with 14 bases left in between. Germline CDR1 and CDR2: SGHAT and FQNNGV. The CDR3 is 15 residues long. DNA of the CDR3: TGTGCCAGCAGCCCGGGTTCGGGACTTAATGAAAAACTGTTTTTT. Encoded protein: CASSPGSGLNEKLFF.

This clone has a single count. This sequence joins TRBV6-1 and TRBJ1-3; TRBD1 aligns across 7 bases. The CDR3 consists of 14 residues. The V and J ends lost 6 bases and 3 bases, in that order; junction bases with no gene match: 5. The germline gives CDR1 MNHNS, CDR2 SASEGT. The CDR3 here is CASSLTGLGNTIYF. CDR3 DNA sequence: TGTGCCAGCAGCTTGACAGGGCTTGGAAACACCATATATTTT.

The chain has TRBV5-1 and TRBJ1-1; D is uncertain. V gave up 0 bases and J gave up 9 bases, with 12 bases separating them. From germline, CDR1 is SGHRS and CDR2 YFSETQ. This CDR3 contains 13 residues. The CDR3 DNA reads as TGCGCCAGCAGCTTGGCGGGGTTGTCCCAAGCTTTCTTT. Amino acid sequence: CASSLAGLSQAFF.

The chain is built from TRBV3-1 (or the pseudogene TRBV3-2) and TRBJ1-1, with D maybe TRBD1 (6 bases). Germline V gives CDR1 LGHDT, CDR2 YNNKEL (reference sequence). This CDR3 spans 16 amino acids. Between the trimmed V and J ends, which lost 4 bases and 4 bases, there was a span of 19 bases. The CDR3 coding sequence is TGTGCCAGCAGCCCAAACAGGGTTCCCATCCTCACTGAAGCTTTCTTT. Translated, it gives CASSPNRVPILTEAFF.

The V call is TRBV6-6, the J call TRBJ2-7; 9 positions agree with TRBD2. Per germline, CDR1 MNHNY and CDR2 SVGAGI (reference sequence). This CDR3 contains 14 residues. V lost 6 bases to trimming and J lost 1 base; unmatched junction nucleotides: 4. The CDR3 loop reads CASRTAGGSYEQYF. CDR3 bases: TGTGCCAGCAGGACGGCGGGGGGGTCCTACGAGCAGTACTTC.

The chain links TRBV2 to TRBJ2-7, with 9 bases that match TRBD2. J gave up 2 bases and V 6 bases, and 8 bases lay outside the gene matches. Germline loops: CDR1 SNHLY, CDR2 FYNNEI. The CDR3 has 15 residues. CDR3 sequence (DNA): TGTGCCAGCAGGGTAGCGGGCGGGGGGGCCTACGAGCAGTACTTC. Its translation: CASRVAGGGAYEQYF.

V and J are TRBV3-1 (or the pseudogene TRBV3-2) and TRBJ2-1; D may be TRBD2 (7 bases). The V end was cut by 1 base, the J end by 5 bases, with 12 bases between. The germline gives CDR1 LGHDT, CDR2 YNNKEL (reference sequence). The CDR3 length is 15 residues. The chain's CDR3 is CASSQVGGGDNEQFF. The CDR3 DNA reads as TGTGCCAGCAGCCAAGTAGGGGGGGGAGACAATGAGCAGTTCTTC.

The J gene is TRBJ1-4, the V gene TRBV6-5; TRBD1 might be the D (5 bases). Trimming removed 7 bases from V and 0 bases from J, with 12 bases in between. Germline V CDR1 and CDR2: MNHEY, SVGAGI. The CDR3 is made up of 15 amino acids. The CDR3 DNA is TGTGCCAGCAACTTAGGGGCTGCAACTAATGAAAAACTGTTTTTT. This translates into CASNLGAATNEKLFF.